What follows are 23 T cell receptor beta chains derived from one specimen sequenced in a study of CD8 T cells in ankylosing spondylitis. TCRdb passed the 5' RACE reads through MiXCR, listing each CDR3 protein once. This sample has about 39,000 distinct CDR3 sequences, with 3% to 3.5% found just once. Material: blood, either unsorted or a sorted T cell fraction (not recorded which). These receptors all stem from a male donor with ankylosing spondylitis or in good health (not recorded which).

This clonotype has a count of ten or more. V usage is TRBV9 and J usage is TRBJ2-1; no definite D call. Trimming removed 3 bases from V and 8 bases from J, with 15 bases in between. The CDR3 totals 14 residues. Germline V lookup: CDR1 SGDLS, CDR2 YYNGEE. DNA of the CDR3: TGTGCCAGCAGCGGGAGAGTCCATGACGATGAGCAGTTCTTC. Protein: CASSGRVHDDEQFF.

This clonotype was recorded many times. The chain has TRBV9 and TRBJ2-2; 7 bases are shared with TRBD1. The V and J ends lost 0 bases and 1 base, in that order; junction bases with no gene match: 9. The CDR3 has 18 amino acids. The V gene's germline CDR1 is SGDLS and CDR2 YYNGEE. The CDR3 DNA reads TGTGCCAGCAGCGTAGGAAGGGGGCGCACCCAGAACACCGGGGAGCTGTTTTTT. Its translation: CASSVGRGRTQNTGELFF.

This clonotype came up many times. The chain combines TRBV9 with TRBJ1-2; D might be TRBD1 (6 bases). V lost 0 bases to trimming and J lost 11 bases, with 14 bases between them. This CDR3 is 13 amino acids long. Germline V gene lookup returns CDR1 SGDLS and CDR2 YYNGEE. CDR3 sequence (DNA): TGTGCCAGCAGCGTAGCGGCAGGGGATCGATACACCTTC. Translation gives CASSVAAGDRYTF.

There are many counts of this clonotype. The chain recombines TRBV9 with TRBJ1-2, with 9 bases fitting TRBD1. V trimming: 0 bases; J trimming: 0 bases; junction bases outside the gene matches: 3. The length of the CDR3 is 16 residues. Germline lookup yields CDR1 SGDLS and CDR2 YYNGEE. The CDR3 loop reads CASSVVGQGPNYGYTF. CDR3 coding DNA: TGTGCCAGCAGCGTAGTAGGACAGGGGCCTAACTATGGCTACACCTTC.

This clonotype was observed many times. Here the CDR3 reads CASSEGTGDSSWQPQHF. CDR3 bases: TGTGCCAGCAGCGAGGGGACAGGGGACAGCTCGTGGCAGCCCCAGCATTTT. The gene calls are TRBV9 and TRBJ1-5; 10 positions agree with TRBD1. The germline V gene has CDR1 SGDLS and CDR2 YYNGEE. The junction had 13 bases not matched to a gene; V was cut back by 3 bases and J by 7 bases. The CDR3 contains 17 residues.

This clonotype was seen repeatedly, ten times or more. The chain recombines TRBV9 with TRBJ2-1; 9 bases are a match to TRBD2. V dropped 0 bases and J dropped 8; count of bases not matched to a gene: 9. The CDR3 contains 16 residues. Per germline, CDR1 SGDLS and CDR2 YYNGEE. CDR3 region: CASSVGPSGINHEQFF. The CDR3 DNA is TGTGCCAGCAGCGTAGGTCCTAGCGGGATTAACCATGAGCAGTTCTTC. The full variable domain, completed using reference TRBV9 and TRBJ2-1, is DSGVTQTPKHLITATGQRVTLRCSPRSGDLSVYWYQQSLDQGLQFLIQYYNGEERAKGNILERFSAQQFPDLHSELNLSSLELGDSALYFCASSVGPSGINHEQFFGPGTRLTVL.

This clonotype was observed many times. The V and J genes are TRBV9 and TRBJ2-3; perhaps TRBD2 as D (6 bases). V lost 1 base, J lost 6 bases, and 15 bases lay in between. This CDR3 contains 15 residues. The germline V gene has CDR1 SGDLS and CDR2 YYNGEE. The CDR3 sequence is CASSVSPGEGDTQYF. CDR3 coding DNA: TGTGCCAGCAGCGTATCTCCGGGAGAGGGCGATACGCAGTATTTT.

This clonotype was recorded many times. V usage is TRBV9 and J usage is TRBJ2-2; 9 bases match TRBD2. The length of the CDR3 is 15 residues. Germline V gene data show CDR1 as SGDLS and CDR2 as YYNGEE. V lost 4 bases and J lost 1; bases outside the gene matches: 2. The CDR3 loop is CASSRLAENTGELFF. DNA of the CDR3: TGTGCCAGCAGCAGACTAGCGGAGAACACCGGGGAGCTGTTTTTT.

The sample holds many counts of this clonotype. V and J are TRBV9 and TRBJ1-1; D ambiguous. Trimming stripped 2 bases from V and 1 base from J, with 9 bases between. Germline CDR1 and CDR2: SGDLS and YYNGEE. The CDR3 runs 14 residues. The CDR3 loop reads CASSVVGRNTEAFF. The CDR3 coding sequence is TGTGCCAGCAGCGTGGTAGGTAGGAACACTGAAGCTTTCTTT. The variable domain in full, with the rest retrieved from reference TRBV9 and TRBJ1-1, is DSGVTQTPKHLITATGQRVTLRCSPRSGDLSVYWYQQSLDQGLQFLIQYYNGEERAKGNILERFSAQQFPDLHSELNLSSLELGDSALYFCASSVVGRNTEAFFGQGTRLTVV.

This clonotype was observed many times. V gene TRBV9 combines with J gene TRBJ2-2, with TRBD1 matching over 7 bases. CDR3 length equals 16 residues. J was trimmed by 0 bases and V by 0 bases; bases with no gene match: 2. Germline CDR1 reads SGDLS; CDR2 reads YYNGEE. The CDR3 loop is CASSVGQGTNTGELFF. The CDR3 DNA sequence: TGTGCCAGCAGCGTAGGACAGGGAACGAACACCGGGGAGCTGTTTTTT.

This clonotype showed up many times. As DNA, the CDR3 is TGTGCCAGCAGCGTGAGCGGGACAGAATATGGCTACACCTTC. Protein: CASSVSGTEYGYTF. The rearrangement links TRBV9 to TRBJ1-2; 7 bases agree with TRBD1. The V gene's germline CDR1 is SGDLS and CDR2 YYNGEE. This CDR3 has 14 residues. V gave up 2 bases and J gave up 5 bases; unmatched junction bases: 6.

This chain links TRBV9 with TRBJ2-3; D is ambiguous. This CDR3 has 14 amino acids. Germline lookup yields CDR1 SGDLS and CDR2 YYNGEE. With 2 bases removed from V and 1 base from J, the gap between germline ends came to 8 bases. Written as DNA, the CDR3 is TGTGCCAGCAGCGTTTCCCGGGGCACAGATACGCAGTATTTT. Its translation is CASSVSRGTDTQYF.

By sample fraction, this clonotype is medium-sized. The chain couples TRBV21-1 to TRBJ2-7; the table gives TRBD2 as D, unverified against the DNA. TRBV21-1 is given as a pseudogene. The CDR3 is made up of 16 amino acids. CDR3 protein: CASSRVWTSGFYEQYV. The CDR3, as DNA: TGTGCCAGCAGCAGAGTTTGGACTAGCGGGTTCTACGAGCAGTACGTC.

This clonotype was recorded many times. The chain employs TRBV9 and TRBJ2-3, with D unclear. The CDR3 length is 13 residues. Germline assignment: CDR1 SGDLS and CDR2 YYNGEE. The V end was cut by 0 bases, the J end by 6 bases, with 8 bases between. CDR3 nucleotides: TGTGCCAGCAGCGTAGATGGGTTCGATACGCAGTATTTT. This sequence encodes CASSVDGFDTQYF.

There are many counts of this clonotype. The chain is built from TRBV9 and TRBJ2-3; no definite D call. With 1 base removed from V and 0 bases from J, the gap between germline ends came to 6 bases. Germline V gene sequence: CDR1 SGDLS, CDR2 YYNGEE. This CDR3 is built from 14 residues. The CDR3 DNA follows: TGTGCCAGCAGCGTACTACATAGCACAGATACGCAGTATTTT. Its protein is CASSVLHSTDTQYF.

This clonotype has ten or more counts. The rearrangement links TRBV9 to TRBJ2-5; 10 bases are a match to TRBD1. The CDR3 totals 16 residues. Trimming at V came to 2 bases and at J to 5 bases, leaving 9 bases not matched to a gene. The germline CDR1 and CDR2 sequences are SGDLS and YYNGEE. The CDR3 nucleotides read TGTGCCAGCAGCGTTCTACCGGGACAGGGGATGGAGACCCAGTACTTC. Residues: CASSVLPGQGMETQYF.

In this sample, this clonotype turned up many times. The J gene is TRBJ2-1, the V gene TRBV9, with D unresolved. Germline V gene sequence: CDR1 SGDLS, CDR2 YYNGEE. The V and J ends lost 0 bases and 4 bases respectively, with 8 bases between them. The CDR3 is made up of 14 amino acids. CDR3 amino acids: CASSVGQAYNEQFF. For the CDR3, the DNA is TGTGCCAGCAGCGTAGGTCAGGCTTACAATGAGCAGTTCTTC.

The table lists this clonotype with a few counts. The chain's CDR3 is CASSVETGPKTQYF. CDR3 coding DNA: TGTGCCAGCAGCGTAGAGACAGGGCCCAAGACCCAGTACTTC. The chain combines TRBV9 with TRBJ2-5; 7 bases are a match to TRBD1. The CDR3 consists of 14 residues. J was trimmed by 6 bases and V by 0 bases; bases with no gene match: 5. From germline, CDR1 is SGDLS and CDR2 YYNGEE.

This clonotype was recorded many times. The chain combines TRBV9 with TRBJ2-3; 9 bases align to TRBD1. With V trimmed by 7 bases and J by 3 bases, 0 bases remained unmatched. This CDR3 has 12 amino acids. Germline V gene lookup returns CDR1 SGDLS and CDR2 YYNGEE. CDR3 residues: CASGTGTDTQYF. CDR3 bases: TGTGCCAGCGGGACAGGGACAGATACGCAGTATTTT.

In this sample, this clonotype turned up many times. This chain joins TRBV9 and TRBJ2-3; 10 nucleotides align to TRBD1. The germline V gene has CDR1 SGDLS and CDR2 YYNGEE. Trimming cost V 0 bases and J 5 bases; bases outside gene matches: 9. The CDR3 has 17 residues. The CDR3 coding sequence is TGTGCCAGCAGCGTAGATACCGGGACAGGGGTGTTAGATACGCAGTATTTT. Its protein is CASSVDTGTGVLDTQYF.

This clonotype was detected many times. The chain has TRBV9 and TRBJ2-2; possibly TRBD1 for D (6 bases). Trimming pared 4 bases from V and 2 bases from J, leaving 9 bases between. The CDR3 runs to 14 residues. Germline values: CDR1 SGDLS, CDR2 YYNGEE. DNA for the CDR3: TGTGCCAGCAGCACAGGGTTTAACACCGGGGAGCTGTTTTTT. This gives the protein CASSTGFNTGELFF.

This clonotype was counted at least ten times. The chain links TRBV9 to TRBJ2-2, with TRBD2 matching 8 bases. The CDR3 runs 16 residues. The V gene's germline CDR1 is SGDLS and CDR2 YYNGEE. After removal of 0 bases from V and 3 bases from J, the junction contained 4 bases not matched to a gene. DNA of the CDR3: TGTGCCAGCAGCGTAGGTAGCGGGACTGACACCGGGGAGCTGTTTTTT. This codes for CASSVGSGTDTGELFF.

In its sample, this clonotype was seen many times. J is TRBJ2-6 and V is TRBV9, with 14 bases that match TRBD2. This CDR3 is built from 19 residues. J gave up 3 bases and V 2 bases, and 7 bases lay outside the gene matches. The V gene's germline CDR1 is SGDLS and CDR2 YYNGEE. This CDR3 reads CASSVAGLAGVDGANVLTF. The CDR3 DNA reads TGTGCCAGCAGCGTGGCGGGACTAGCGGGAGTAGATGGGGCCAACGTCCTGACTTTC.